Listed below are T cell receptor beta chains from one sample, sequenced in a study of OX40 agonist ivuxolimab in advanced cancers. TCRdb keeps only in-frame clones here, not all; method: immunoSEQ multiplex PCR. Among approximately 120,000 clones listed, around 93% were seen once. Source: CD4+ or CD8+ T cells sorted from blood, taken in a trial of the OX40 agonist ivuxolimab. The origin of the receptors is an adult with an advanced solid tumor such as melanoma, head and neck, liver or kidney cancer. Each CDR3 is given with its conserved first and last residue. Fields, in order: clone size, D gene, V gene, J gene, CDR3 protein, CDR3 DNA. The D gene is left open where the match is weak. Some rows have no size entry. The others give once, few or many, or a class for an expanded clone.

clone_size: -
d_call: -
v_call: TRBV15
j_call: TRBJ1-4
cdr3_aa: CATSSLHEKLFF
cdr3_nt: TGTGCCACCAGCAGTCTACATGAAAAACTGTTTTTT

clone_size: -
d_call: TRBD2
v_call: TRBV5-1
j_call: TRBJ2-1
cdr3_aa: CASSLRVTSGYNEQFF
cdr3_nt: TGCGCCAGCAGCTTGAGGGTGACTAGCGGATACAATGAGCAGTTCTTC

clone_size: -
d_call: TRBD1
v_call: TRBV29-1
j_call: TRBJ2-1
cdr3_aa: CSVVGTGVRGRSYNEQFF
cdr3_nt: TGCAGCGTTGTGGGGACAGGGGTTCGTGGTAGGTCCTACAATGAGCAGTTCTTC

clone_size: -
d_call: -
v_call: TRBV27
j_call: TRBJ2-7
cdr3_aa: CASSFLGSYEQYF
cdr3_nt: TGTGCCAGCAGTTTTCTGGGATCCTACGAGCAGTACTTC

clone_size: -
d_call: -
v_call: TRBV28
j_call: TRBJ2-1
cdr3_aa: CASSFGIVVGNEQFF
cdr3_nt: TGTGCCAGCAGTTTCGGAATAGTGGTGGGGAATGAGCAGTTCTTC

clone_size: -
d_call: TRBD2
v_call: TRBV27
j_call: TRBJ2-6
cdr3_aa: CASSLLGTGGSGANVLTF
cdr3_nt: TGTGCCAGCTCCCTCCTGGGGACGGGGGGCTCTGGGGCCAACGTCCTGACTTTC

clone_size: -
d_call: TRBD2
v_call: TRBV4-2
j_call: TRBJ2-7
cdr3_aa: CASSQELLAGLTGSYEQYF
cdr3_nt: TGTGCCAGCAGCCAAGAGTTACTAGCGGGATTAACGGGGTCCTACGAGCAGTACTTC

clone_size: -
d_call: -
v_call: TRBV7-9
j_call: TRBJ1-1
cdr3_aa: CASSLDGREAFF
cdr3_nt: TGTGCCAGCAGCTTAGATGGAAGGGAAGCTTTCTTT

clone_size: once
d_call: TRBD2
v_call: TRBV18
j_call: TRBJ2-2
cdr3_aa: CASSPQRDNTGELFF
cdr3_nt: TGTGCCAGCTCACCACAGCGGGATAACACCGGGGAGCTGTTTTTT

clone_size: -
d_call: TRBD2
v_call: TRBV4-1
j_call: TRBJ2-1
cdr3_aa: CASSRPAGTSGRAYNYNEQFF
cdr3_nt: TGCGCCAGCAGCCGCCCGGCCGGGACTAGCGGGAGGGCCTATAACTACAATGAGCAGTTCTTC

clone_size: -
d_call: -
v_call: TRBV5-6
j_call: TRBJ2-5
cdr3_aa: CASSLGRQETQYF
cdr3_nt: TGTGCCAGCAGCCTGGGACGGCAAGAGACCCAGTACTTC

clone_size: -
d_call: TRBD1
v_call: TRBV6-5
j_call: TRBJ2-7
cdr3_aa: CASRPGTVAYEQYF
cdr3_nt: TGTGCCAGCAGACCCGGGACAGTGGCCTACGAGCAGTACTTC

clone_size: -
d_call: TRBD1
v_call: TRBV10-3
j_call: TRBJ1-2
cdr3_aa: CAISEGPGTGYGYTF
cdr3_nt: TGTGCCATCAGTGAAGGGCCAGGGACAGGCTATGGCTACACCTTC

clone_size: -
d_call: -
v_call: TRBV28
j_call: TRBJ2-2
cdr3_aa: CASRPPGVSTGELFF
cdr3_nt: TGTGCCAGCAGGCCTCCGGGGGTGAGCACCGGGGAGCTGTTTTTT

clone_size: -
d_call: -
v_call: TRBV28
j_call: TRBJ2-7
cdr3_aa: CATRDGSSYEQYF
cdr3_nt: TGTGCCACCCGGGACGGGAGCTCCTACGAGCAGTACTTC

clone_size: -
d_call: -
v_call: TRBV19
j_call: TRBJ2-1
cdr3_aa: CASTPAGASKSNEQFF
cdr3_nt: TGTGCCAGTACCCCCGCGGGGGCTTCTAAAAGCAATGAGCAGTTCTTC

clone_size: few
d_call: TRBD1
v_call: TRBV9
j_call: TRBJ1-4
cdr3_aa: CASSPRRGPGEKLFF
cdr3_nt: TGTGCCAGCAGCCCCAGAAGGGGGCCGGGTGAAAAACTGTTTTTT

clone_size: -
d_call: TRBD2
v_call: TRBV27
j_call: TRBJ2-5
cdr3_aa: CASSSYSGLAGETQYF
cdr3_nt: TGTGCCAGCAGTTCTTACTCGGGACTAGCGGGAGAGACCCAGTACTTC

clone_size: -
d_call: -
v_call: TRBV19
j_call: TRBJ2-7
cdr3_aa: CASSLTFGDPYEQYF
cdr3_nt: TGTGCCAGTAGTCTCACGTTCGGAGATCCCTACGAGCAGTACTTC

clone_size: -
d_call: TRBD1
v_call: TRBV4-1
j_call: TRBJ1-6
cdr3_aa: CASSQTLTGGFDSPLHF
cdr3_nt: TGCGCCAGCAGCCAAACTCTTACAGGGGGCTTTGATTCACCCCTCCACTTT

clone_size: -
d_call: -
v_call: TRBV5-1
j_call: TRBJ2-1
cdr3_aa: CASSLDGLSGSGEQFF
cdr3_nt: TGCGCCAGCAGCTTGGACGGACTAAGTGGATCAGGGGAGCAGTTCTTC

clone_size: -
d_call: TRBD1
v_call: TRBV5-4
j_call: TRBJ1-2
cdr3_aa: CASSSGQGLNYGYTF
cdr3_nt: TGTGCCAGCAGCTCTGGACAGGGGCTTAACTATGGCTACACCTTC

clone_size: few
d_call: -
v_call: TRBV18
j_call: TRBJ1-2
cdr3_aa: CASSPPGSRNGYTF
cdr3_nt: TGTGCCAGCTCACCACCGGGCAGTAGGAATGGCTACACCTTC

clone_size: -
d_call: TRBD1
v_call: TRBV6-6
j_call: TRBJ2-1
cdr3_aa: CASSSGTGGHNEQFF
cdr3_nt: TGTGCCAGCAGCTCCGGGACAGGGGGCCACAATGAGCAGTTCTTC

clone_size: -
d_call: -
v_call: TRBV6-6
j_call: TRBJ1-5
cdr3_aa: CASRADIYQPQHF
cdr3_nt: TGTGCCAGCAGAGCGGACATCTATCAGCCCCAGCATTTT

clone_size: -
d_call: -
v_call: TRBV28
j_call: TRBJ1-1
cdr3_aa: CASRGASLDEDEAFF
cdr3_nt: TGTGCCAGCAGAGGGGCCTCATTGGATGAAGATGAAGCTTTCTTT

clone_size: -
d_call: -
v_call: TRBV28
j_call: TRBJ2-1
cdr3_aa: CASSSGDPGSSYNEQFF
cdr3_nt: TGTGCCAGCAGTTCCGGTGATCCCGGGAGCTCCTACAATGAGCAGTTCTTC

clone_size: -
d_call: TRBD1
v_call: TRBV28
j_call: TRBJ2-7
cdr3_aa: CASSLWTGVYEQYF
cdr3_nt: TGTGCCAGCAGTTTATGGACAGGGGTCTACGAGCAGTACTTC

clone_size: -
d_call: TRBD2
v_call: TRBV6-5
j_call: TRBJ2-7
cdr3_aa: CASSYSRAGEGYEQYF
cdr3_nt: TGTGCCAGCAGTTACTCGCGGGCGGGAGAGGGGTACGAGCAGTACTTC

clone_size: -
d_call: -
v_call: TRBV4-3
j_call: TRBJ2-1
cdr3_aa: CASSQGISSGRLYNEQFF
cdr3_nt: TGCGCCAGCAGCCAGGGTATTAGTAGCGGTCGACTTTACAATGAGCAGTTCTTC

clone_size: -
d_call: -
v_call: TRBV5-4
j_call: TRBJ2-7
cdr3_aa: CASSSPIRAYEQYF
cdr3_nt: TGTGCCAGCAGCTCCCCGATACGGGCCTACGAGCAGTACTTC

clone_size: -
d_call: -
v_call: TRBV11-2
j_call: TRBJ2-2
cdr3_aa: CASSLSLTTGELFF
cdr3_nt: TGTGCCAGCAGCCTGTCACTAACGACCGGGGAGCTGTTTTTT

clone_size: once
d_call: -
v_call: TRBV5-1
j_call: TRBJ2-1
cdr3_aa: CASSDPLAESSYNEQFF
cdr3_nt: TGCGCCAGCAGCGACCCTTTAGCGGAGAGCTCCTACAATGAGCAGTTCTTC

clone_size: -
d_call: -
v_call: TRBV7-9
j_call: TRBJ1-1
cdr3_aa: CASSLRGAVTEAFF
cdr3_nt: TGTGCCAGCAGCTTAAGAGGGGCGGTAACTGAAGCTTTCTTT

clone_size: -
d_call: -
v_call: TRBV7-2
j_call: TRBJ2-2
cdr3_aa: CASSLRLNTGELFF
cdr3_nt: TGTGCCAGCAGCTTACGACTGAACACCGGGGAGCTGTTTTTT

clone_size: -
d_call: -
v_call: TRBV11-2
j_call: TRBJ2-6
cdr3_aa: CASSSSGAYGANVLTF
cdr3_nt: TGTGCCAGCAGCTCGTCCGGGGCCTACGGGGCCAACGTCCTGACTTTC

clone_size: -
d_call: TRBD1
v_call: TRBV10-3
j_call: TRBJ1-3
cdr3_aa: CAIRETGGSGNTIYF
cdr3_nt: TGTGCCATCAGAGAGACAGGGGGCTCTGGAAACACCATATATTTT

clone_size: -
d_call: -
v_call: TRBV7-2
j_call: TRBJ2-1
cdr3_aa: CASSLSGARLGDEQFF
cdr3_nt: TGTGCCAGCAGCTTAAGCGGTGCCAGGTTAGGCGATGAGCAGTTCTTC

clone_size: -
d_call: TRBD2
v_call: TRBV4-3
j_call: TRBJ2-5
cdr3_aa: CASSQGHLRGGQETQYF
cdr3_nt: TGCGCCAGCAGCCAAGGTCATCTCCGGGGGGGGCAAGAGACCCAGTACTTC

clone_size: -
d_call: TRBD1
v_call: TRBV2
j_call: TRBJ1-3
cdr3_aa: CASSRQGPGNTIYF
cdr3_nt: TGTGCCAGCAGTAGACAGGGGCCCGGAAACACCATATATTTT

clone_size: -
d_call: -
v_call: TRBV19
j_call: TRBJ1-5
cdr3_aa: CASTRGQLNQPQHF
cdr3_nt: TGTGCCAGTACCCGAGGACAGCTCAATCAGCCCCAGCATTTT

clone_size: -
d_call: -
v_call: TRBV5-1
j_call: TRBJ1-2
cdr3_aa: CASRLLAGGDGYTF
cdr3_nt: TGCGCCAGCAGGCTCCTGGCGGGGGGTGATGGCTACACCTTC

clone_size: few
d_call: -
v_call: TRBV28
j_call: TRBJ2-7
cdr3_aa: CAGQSGAGSSYEQYF
cdr3_nt: TGTGCCGGTCAATCCGGGGCCGGGAGCTCCTACGAGCAGTACTTC

clone_size: -
d_call: -
v_call: TRBV18
j_call: TRBJ2-3
cdr3_aa: CASSPGEINTQYF
cdr3_nt: TGTGCCAGCTCACCGGGGGAAATTAATACGCAGTATTTT

clone_size: -
d_call: -
v_call: TRBV19
j_call: TRBJ2-7
cdr3_aa: CASNPGASGKHEQYF
cdr3_nt: TGTGCCAGTAACCCGGGGGCTAGCGGAAAACACGAGCAGTACTTC

clone_size: few
d_call: -
v_call: TRBV7-6
j_call: TRBJ1-2
cdr3_aa: CASSPSLYNYGYTF
cdr3_nt: TGTGCCAGCAGCCCCTCCCTCTATAACTATGGCTACACCTTC

clone_size: once
d_call: TRBD2
v_call: TRBV11-2
j_call: TRBJ2-5
cdr3_aa: CASSLGAGGRQETQYF
cdr3_nt: TGTGCCAGCAGCTTGGGCGCGGGAGGCCGCCAAGAGACCCAGTACTTC

clone_size: -
d_call: -
v_call: TRBV9
j_call: TRBJ2-2
cdr3_aa: CASSLPAGELFF
cdr3_nt: TGTGCCAGTAGCCTCCCGGCCGGGGAGCTGTTTTTT